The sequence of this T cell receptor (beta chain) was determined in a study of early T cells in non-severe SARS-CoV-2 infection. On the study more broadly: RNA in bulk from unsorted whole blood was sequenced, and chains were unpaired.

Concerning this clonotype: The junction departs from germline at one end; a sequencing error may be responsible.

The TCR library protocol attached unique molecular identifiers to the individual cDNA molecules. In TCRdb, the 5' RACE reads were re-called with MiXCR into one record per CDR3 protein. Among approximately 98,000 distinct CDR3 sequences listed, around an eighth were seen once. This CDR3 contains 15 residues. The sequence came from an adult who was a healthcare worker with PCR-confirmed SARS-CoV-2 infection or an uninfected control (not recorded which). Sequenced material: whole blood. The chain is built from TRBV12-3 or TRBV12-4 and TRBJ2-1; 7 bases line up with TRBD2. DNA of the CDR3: TGTGCCAGCAGTTCGCGGGGGAGCAGTTACAATGAGCAGATCTTC. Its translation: CASSSRGSSYNEQIF.